This entry lists 20 T cell receptor beta chains sequenced from one sample in a study of T cells in Graves' hyperthyroidism and ophthalmopathy. What was amplified from RNA transcripts were TCR beta CDR3 regions. The HTBI primer set drove a first-round RT-PCR of the TCR CDR3. One entry per CDR3 protein, called by TCRdb with MiXCR from the multiplex PCR reads. The repertoire holds under 400,000 distinct CDR3 sequences, with about 16% as singletons. Sample: blood. The receptors here all came from an older woman with Graves' ophthalmopathy.

This clonotype was counted at least ten times. The junction and the germline gene differ at one end; a read error may be behind it. The chain carries TRBV5-1 and TRBJ2-7; no definite D call. The CDR3 extends over 12 amino acids. Germline V gene sequence: CDR1 SGHRS, CDR2 YFSETQ. This chain's CDR3 is CASGLPGYEQYF. The DNA of the CDR3 is TGCGCCAGCGGCTTGCCCGGCTACGAGCAGTACTTC. The full variable domain, its missing parts supplied by reference TRBV5-1 and TRBJ2-7, is KAGVTQTPRYLIKTRGQQVTLSCSPISGHRSVSWYQQTPGQGLQFLFEYFSETQRNKGNFPGRFSGRQFSNSRSEMNVSTLELGDSALYLCASGLPGYEQYFGPGTRLTVT.

This clonotype was seen a few times. The rearrangement joins TRBV11-2 to TRBJ2-7, with TRBD1 matching 7 bases. Germline V lookup: CDR1 SGHAT, CDR2 FQNNGV. V shed 4 bases and J 4 bases; nucleotides not matched to a gene: 19. This CDR3 spans 18 amino acids. In DNA form, the CDR3 reads TGTGCCAGCAGCTCCGGACTCCTCAGGGACAGCCGGTCGTACGAGCAGTACTTC. Translating gives CASSSGLLRDSRSYEQYF. Using reference TRBV11-2 and TRBJ2-7 for the parts outside the CDR3, the full variable domain is EAGVAQSPRYKIIEKRQSVAFWCNPISGHATLYWYQQILGQGPKLLIQFQNNGVVDDSQLPKDRFSAERLKGVDSTLKIQPAKLEDSAVYLCASSSGLLRDSRSYEQYFGPGTRLTVT.

The chain couples TRBV28 to TRBJ1-2; 9 bases are a match to TRBD1. V lost 3 bases and J lost 2; bases outside the gene matches: 7. The CDR3 has 16 amino acids. In germline, CDR1 is MDHEN, CDR2 SYDVKM. CDR3 residues: CASSLEGTGTNYGYTF. CDR3 in DNA: TGTGCCAGCAGTTTGGAGGGGACAGGGACCAACTATGGCTACACCTTC.

This clonotype was observed many times. V is TRBV30 and J is TRBJ2-4, with D unclear. V was pared by 5 bases and J by 7 bases, with 12 bases between. Germline CDR1 is GTSNPN and CDR2 is SVGIG (reference sequence). The CDR3 length is 12 residues. The CDR3 protein is CAWSDSQNIQYF. The CDR3 nucleotides are TGTGCCTGGTCGGATAGCCAGAACATTCAGTACTTC.

This clonotype has a count of ten or more. V is TRBV24-1 and J is TRBJ2-1; TRBD2 agrees at 9 bases. Germline assignment: CDR1 KGHDR and CDR2 SFDVKD. V trimming: 3 bases; J trimming: 5 bases; junction bases outside the gene matches: 7. The CDR3 spans 16 residues. This chain's CDR3 is CATSDTAGGPDNEQFF. In nucleotides, the CDR3 is TGTGCCACCAGTGATACCGCGGGAGGGCCGGACAATGAGCAGTTCTTC.

This clonotype was recorded at least ten times. The V and J genes are TRBV6-2 or TRBV6-3 and TRBJ2-1, with no clear D. The germline V gene has CDR1 MNHEY and CDR2 SVGEGT. V was pared by 4 bases and J by 8 bases, with 21 bases between. This CDR3 contains 16 residues. CDR3 protein: CASSSLLAATYDEQFF. CDR3 bases: TGTGCCAGCAGTTCCCTCCTCGCAGCAACTTACGATGAGCAGTTCTTC.

This clonotype was found many times. This rearrangement joins TRBV6-1 to TRBJ2-7; D possibly corresponds to TRBD1 (5 bases). Trimming cost V 5 bases and J 5 bases, with 10 bases left between them. The CDR3 has 12 residues. Germline V gene sequence: CDR1 MNHNS, CDR2 SASEGT. The CDR3 here is CASSPGHNEQYF. CDR3 in DNA: TGTGCCAGCAGTCCCGGACACAACGAGCAGTACTTC.

This clonotype was observed many times. The chain uses TRBV27 and TRBJ1-1; 8 bases agree with TRBD1. The CDR3 length is 15 residues. Germline V gene sequence: CDR1 MNHEY, CDR2 SMNVEV (reference sequence). V dropped 5 bases and J dropped 1; count of bases not matched to a gene: 6. In DNA, the CDR3 is TGTGCCAGCAGTGCGGACAGGGTTGAGAACACTGAAGCTTTCTTT. The encoded protein is CASSADRVENTEAFF.

This clonotype was counted a few times. The rearrangement joins TRBV27 to TRBJ1-1, with a weak D call TRBD1 (6 bases). The germline CDR1 and CDR2 sequences are MNHEY and SMNVEV (reference sequence). Trimming removed 3 bases at V and 3 bases at J, with 11 bases between. This CDR3 spans 14 amino acids. The CDR3 DNA reads TGTGCCAGCAGTTTCACAGGGTCGCACACTGAAGCTTTCTTT. Translation: CASSFTGSHTEAFF.

This clonotype was seen ten or more times. V gene TRBV6-1 combines with J gene TRBJ2-7; D perhaps matches TRBD2 (6 bases). Trimming shortened V by 4 bases and J by 5 bases, and 15 bases separated the two germline ends. The CDR3 is 14 amino acids. Germline V CDR1 and CDR2: MNHNS, SASEGT. CDR3 nucleotide sequence: TGTGCCAGCAGTGGATCCAGGGAGGCCCACGAGCAGTACTTC. Protein sequence: CASSGSREAHEQYF.

Turning to this clonotype: With a much larger clone just one base away, this may be a read error. J is TRBJ2-7 and V is TRBV6-1; TRBD2 aligns across 10 bases. The CDR3 is 15 residues long. Germline V gives CDR1 MNHNS, CDR2 SASEGT. CDR3: CASSESLAGSYKQYF. Written as DNA, the CDR3 is TGTGCCAGCAGTGAATCACTAGCGGGATCCTACAAGCAGTACTTC.

This clonotype was counted only a few times. The chain has TRBV7-3 and TRBJ2-1; TRBD2 matches 9 bases. CDR3 size: 19 residues. Losses at the gene ends were 2 bases for V and 6 bases for J; bases not matched to a gene: 17. Germline assignment: CDR1 SGHTA and CDR2 FQGTGA. CDR3 DNA: TGTGCCAGCAGCTTAGCCTCCGGCGGACTAGCGTCTAAGTCCAATGAGCAGTTCTTC. Protein: CASSLASGGLASKSNEQFF.

This clonotype was counted many times. The rearrangement uses TRBV29-1 and TRBJ2-3, with 7 positions matching TRBD2. With V trimmed by 5 bases and J by 4 bases, 12 bases remained unmatched. Germline V CDR1 and CDR2: SQVTM, ANQGSEA. The length of the CDR3 is 15 residues. CDR3 sequence reads: CSVPRSSGFSDTQYF. In nucleotides, the CDR3 is TGCAGCGTTCCAAGGTCTAGCGGATTCTCAGATACGCAGTATTTT.

This clonotype came up many times. V gene TRBV2 combines with J gene TRBJ2-3; 8 bases map to TRBD2. Germline CDR1 SNHLY, CDR2 FYNNEI. V was clipped by 4 bases and J by 6 bases; unmatched bases: 0. The length of the CDR3 is 12 residues. The CDR3 region is CASSGLADTQYF. The CDR3 DNA reads TGTGCCAGCAGTGGACTAGCGGATACGCAGTATTTT.

This clonotype was observed at least ten times. The rearrangement uses TRBV7-9 and TRBJ2-5; 11 positions agree with TRBD2. Germline V gene sequence: CDR1 SEHNR, CDR2 FQNEAQ (reference sequence). The CDR3 has 17 amino acids. Trimming cost V 5 bases and J 1 base; bases outside gene matches: 9. CDR3 amino acids: CASSARTSGPIQETQYF. The CDR3 DNA reads TGTGCCAGCAGCGCCCGGACTAGCGGGCCCATCCAAGAGACCCAGTACTTC.

This clonotype turned up a few times. With a much larger clone just one base away, this may be a read error. V is TRBV2 and J is TRBJ2-5; 10 bases fit TRBD2. CDR1 SNHLY and CDR2 FYNNEI come from the germline V gene. The CDR3 extends over 17 amino acids. V lost 6 bases and J lost 1; bases outside the gene matches: 11. CDR3 amino acids: CASSDPSRTSGQETQYF. In nucleotides, the CDR3 is TGTGCCAGCAGCGATCCCTCCAGGACTAGCGGCCAAGAGACCCAGTACTTC.

The chain employs TRBV29-1 and TRBJ2-1, with 7 bases fitting TRBD2. Germline loops: CDR1 SQVTM, CDR2 ANQGSEA. The CDR3 extends over 14 amino acids. The trim removed 4 bases at V and 6 bases at J, leaving 9 bases unmatched. The CDR3 reads CSVAPVASGNEQFF. CDR3 DNA: TGCAGCGTTGCCCCCGTGGCTAGCGGCAATGAGCAGTTCTTC.

The table lists this clonotype with many counts. This sequence joins TRBV2 and TRBJ2-7; D gene unclear. CDR1 is SNHLY, CDR2 FYNNEI, per germline. CDR3 length: 15 residues. V was clipped by 3 bases and J by 2 bases, with 14 bases between them. The CDR3 DNA sequence: TGTGCCAGCAGTGACCGGACCCTCCCCCCCTACGAGCAGTACTTC. Translated, it gives CASSDRTLPPYEQYF.

This clonotype was seen ten or more times. The chain employs TRBV28 and TRBJ2-1; D is possibly TRBD2 (5 bases). The V gene lost 1 base and the J gene lost 7 bases, with 20 bases spanning the gap. From germline, CDR1 is MDHEN and CDR2 SYDVKM. The CDR3 extends over 17 amino acids. The CDR3: CASSLFSFRGSGNEQFF. CDR3 in DNA: TGTGCCAGCAGTTTATTCTCCTTTAGAGGGTCTGGGAATGAGCAGTTCTTC.

The table lists this clonotype with many counts. The chain has TRBV3-1 and TRBJ1-1; D remains unclear. The germline V and J ends were trimmed by 5 bases and 4 bases, with 11 bases remaining between them. Germline V gene data show CDR1 as LGHDT and CDR2 as YNNKEL (reference sequence). The CDR3 spans 13 residues. In DNA form, the CDR3 reads TGTGCCAGCAGCATCCGGGGAGCCACTGAAGCTTTCTTT. Protein sequence: CASSIRGATEAFF.